Listed below are T cell receptor beta chains from one sample, sequenced in a study of beta chain features in type 1 diabetes. Assay: immunoSEQ multiplex PCR; the TCRdb copy retains only in-frame clones and omits some. The data show over 200,000 clones, under 13% seen once. The sequencing sample was made of naive CD4+ T cells from blood. The source is a man younger than 40 with type 1 diabetes. Both conserved end residues are part of each CDR3. D genes are given only for firm matches. Size is omitted from some rows. Given values are once, few, many or a class for expanded clones.

j_call | v_call | d_call | clone_size | cdr3_aa | cdr3_nt
TRBJ2-2 | TRBV9 | . | . | CASSFREGTGELFF | TGTGCCAGCAGTTTCAGGGAAGGTACCGGGGAGCTGTTTTTT
TRBJ2-7 | TRBV2 | . | . | CATLHGQTYEQYF | TGTGCCACCTTACATGGACAAACCTACGAGCAGTACTTC
TRBJ2-7 | TRBV29-1 | TRBD1 | . | CSVVGTGFDEQYF | TGCAGCGTTGTAGGGACAGGGTTCGACGAGCAGTACTTC
TRBJ2-5 | TRBV6-1 | . | . | CASRGGYFETQYF | TGTGCCAGCAGAGGAGGGTACTTCGAGACCCAGTACTTC
TRBJ2-3 | TRBV6-5 | . | . | CASSHTDTQYF | TGTGCCAGCAGTCACACAGATACGCAGTATTTT
TRBJ1-3 | TRBV4-3 | . | few | CASSQETGLGNTIYF | TGCGCCAGCAGCCAAGAGACAGGTCTTGGAAACACCATATATTTT
TRBJ2-5 | TRBV9 | . | . | CASSGGAQGKTQYF | TGTGCCAGCAGCGGCGGGGCACAGGGGAAGACCCAGTACTTC
TRBJ1-6 | TRBV4-2 | TRBD1 | few | CASSRSGQGVSYNSPLHF | TGTGCCAGCAGCCGTTCCGGACAGGGGGTATCCTATAATTCACCCCTCCACTTT
TRBJ2-5 | TRBV14 | TRBD1 | . | CASSHGVRGRGETQYF | TGTGCCAGCAGCCATGGGGTCAGGGGGCGAGGAGAGACCCAGTACTTC
TRBJ1-4 | TRBV18 | . | few | CASSPRVRGATNEKLFF | TGTGCCAGCTCACCGCGAGTCAGGGGTGCAACTAATGAAAAACTGTTTTTT
TRBJ2-7 | TRBV29-1 | TRBD1 | few | CSARRTGDEQYF | TGCAGCGCTCGGAGGACAGGGGACGAGCAGTACTTC
TRBJ1-1 | TRBV29-1 | . | few | CSVEGGLGTEAFF | TGCAGCGTTGAAGGTGGACTAGGGACTGAAGCTTTCTTT
TRBJ2-1 | TRBV18 | . | . | CASSPRGYNEQFF | TGTGCCAGCTCACCTCGGGGCTACAATGAGCAGTTCTTC
TRBJ1-1 | TRBV6-5 | . | . | CASRVGGRKAEAFF | TGTGCCAGCAGAGTCGGGGGGCGGAAAGCTGAAGCTTTCTTT
TRBJ2-7 | TRBV29-1 | TRBD2 | . | CSVSGAGGSYEQYF | TGCAGCGTCTCCGGGGCGGGGGGTTCCTACGAGCAGTACTTC
TRBJ1-2 | TRBV5-1 | . | few | CASSPGGGGYTF | TGCGCCAGCAGCCCGGGGGGTGGAGGCTACACCTTC
TRBJ1-1 | TRBV6-1 | . | few | CASSMQGYGTEAFF | TGTGCCAGCAGTATGCAGGGTTATGGCACTGAAGCTTTCTTT
TRBJ2-7 | TRBV6-1 | . | . | CASSDRSSSYEQYF | TGTGCCAGCAGCGACAGGTCTAGCTCCTACGAGCAGTACTTC
TRBJ2-7 | TRBV18 | . | few | CASSPGYQYEQYF | TGTGCCAGCTCACCGGGCTACCAATACGAGCAGTACTTC
TRBJ2-5 | TRBV7-2 | . | . | CASSLAWAETQYF | TGTGCCAGCAGCTTAGCATGGGCAGAGACCCAGTACTTC
TRBJ1-5 | TRBV19 | TRBD1 | . | CASRPARRGLNQPQHF | TGTGCCAGTAGGCCTGCTCGCAGGGGGCTAAATCAGCCCCAGCATTTT
TRBJ1-6 | TRBV6-8 | . | . | CANRLGSSPLHF | TGTGCCAACAGACTCGGGTCTTCACCCCTCCACTTT
TRBJ1-1 | TRBV14 | TRBD1 | . | CASSPHWSGGTAAFF | TGTGCCAGCAGCCCCCATTGGTCAGGGGGCACGGCAGCTTTCTTT
TRBJ2-5 | TRBV2 | . | . | CASNRDISHQETQYF | TGTGCCAGCAACCGGGACATCAGCCACCAAGAGACCCAGTACTTC
TRBJ1-3 | TRBV4-1 | TRBD1 | few | CASSSGTGRSGNTIYF | TGCGCCAGCAGCTCCGGGACAGGGCGCTCTGGAAACACCATATATTTT
TRBJ1-5 | TRBV30 | TRBD1 | . | CAWSDDRGLGYSNQPQHF | TGTGCCTGGAGTGACGACAGGGGATTGGGGTATAGCAATCAGCCCCAGCATTTT
TRBJ2-7 | TRBV7-3 | . | few | CASSPTAGLEQYF | TGTGCCAGCAGCCCCACGGCGGGTCTCGAGCAGTACTTC
TRBJ2-7 | TRBV6-1 | TRBD2 | . | CASSRLAGDSHEQYF | TGTGCCAGCAGTAGACTAGCGGGGGACAGTCACGAGCAGTACTTC
TRBJ2-2 | TRBV11-2 | . | . | CASSSPAGELFF | TGTGCCAGCAGCTCCCCCGCCGGGGAGCTGTTTTTT
TRBJ2-5 | TRBV5-1 | . | . | CASSSVQGGETQYF | TGCGCCAGCAGCTCCGTACAGGGAGGGGAGACCCAGTACTTC
TRBJ1-2 | TRBV18 | . | . | CASSPTTTPGYTF | TGTGCCAGCTCACCGACCACTACCCCTGGCTACACCTTC
TRBJ1-6 | TRBV5-1 | . | . | CASSGGTVSTPLHF | TGCGCCAGCAGCGGAGGGACGGTGTCGACACCCCTCCACTTT
TRBJ2-7 | TRBV12-5 | . | . | CASGPSEYRDTLEQYF | TGTGCTAGTGGTCCCTCCGAGTACAGGGACACCCTGGAGCAGTACTTC
TRBJ1-6 | TRBV7-3 | . | few | CASSFEAFEALHF | TGTGCCAGCAGCTTTGAGGCTTTCGAAGCCCTCCACTTT
TRBJ2-7 | TRBV5-1 | TRBD1 | . | CASSGLTGSYEQYF | TGCGCCAGCAGCGGGTTGACAGGGTCCTACGAGCAGTACTTC
TRBJ1-3 | TRBV7-2 | TRBD1 | few | CASSKDRGNTIYF | TGTGCCAGCAGCAAAGACAGGGGGAACACCATATATTTT
TRBJ2-3 | TRBV5-4 | TRBD2 | . | CASSLGSGGDTQYF | TGTGCCAGCAGCTTGGGTAGCGGGGGAGATACGCAGTATTTT